One and the same sample provided the 15 T cell receptor beta chains below, sequenced in a study of identical twins. MiXCR was run by TCRdb on the 5' RACE reads, yielding one entry per CDR3 protein. The sample consists of about 720,000 distinct CDR3 sequences, over 15% of them appearing once. The sample also formed part of further work on T cells expressing NK-cell markers.

The sequencing sample was made of PBMCs. The receptors stem from a woman younger than 35 in good health.

The V gene is TRBV21-1, the J gene TRBJ2-2; TRBD2 is the table's D call, not checked against the DNA. TRBV21-1 is a documented pseudogene. This CDR3 spans 15 amino acids. CDR3 amino acids: CASSKNSGHTGELFF. The CDR3 DNA sequence: TGTGCCAGCAGCAAAAATAGCGGACACACCGGGGAGCTGTTTTTT.

The V gene is TRBV5-8, the J gene TRBJ2-7; D is tentatively TRBD1 or TRBD2 (5 bases each). The CDR3 loop spans 15 amino acids. The germline V and J ends were trimmed by 4 bases and 0 bases, with 14 bases remaining between them. In germline, CDR1 is SGHTS, CDR2 YDEGEE. CDR3 DNA sequence: TGTGCCAGCAGCCATCGGGGCGCGGGCTCCTACGAGCAGTACTTC. This gives the protein CASSHRGAGSYEQYF.

A few counts support this clonotype. The chain combines TRBV7-6 with TRBJ1-1, with D perhaps TRBD1 (6 bases). The CDR3 has 18 residues. Germline assignment: CDR1 SGHVS and CDR2 FNYEAQ. V was pared by 4 bases and J by 2 bases, with 23 bases between. The DNA for the CDR3 is TGTGCCAGCAGCTCCATATCCAGGGGAGTGGCTCGCAACACTGAAGCTTTCTTT. It is translated as CASSSISRGVARNTEAFF.

This clonotype was observed a few times. The chain uses TRBV12-3 or TRBV12-4 and TRBJ1-1; maybe TRBD1 (5 bases). The length of the CDR3 is 12 residues. The V gene lost 6 bases and the J gene lost 8 bases, with 13 bases spanning the gap. The CDR3 sequence: CASSSGLVEAFF. For the CDR3, the DNA is TGTGCCAGCAGCTCGGGACTGGTCGAAGCTTTCTTT.

Only a few counts were recorded for this clonotype. This chain connects TRBV10-1 to TRBJ1-6; no reliable D call. The CDR3 has 13 residues. Germline lookup yields CDR1 WNHNN and CDR2 SYGVQD (reference sequence). V was cut by 4 bases and J by 6 bases, with 7 bases left in between. The CDR3 spells CASSATSNSPLHF. DNA of the CDR3: TGCGCCAGCAGTGCGACGTCTAATTCACCCCTCCACTTT.

This clonotype was seen only a few times. The rearrangement joins TRBV30 to TRBJ1-2, with D possibly being TRBD1 (5 bases). Germline loops: CDR1 GTSNPN, CDR2 SVGIG (reference sequence). V shed 0 bases and J shed 3 bases, with 17 bases lying between them. There are 16 residues in the CDR3. This CDR3 reads CAWSVKWQGNHYGYTF. DNA of the CDR3: TGTGCCTGGAGTGTCAAGTGGCAGGGAAATCACTATGGCTACACCTTC.

This clonotype has more than one count but fewer than ten. V gene TRBV18 combines with J gene TRBJ2-7, with D unclear. The ends were cut back, 0 bases at V and 4 bases at J, with 19 bases in the middle. The CDR3 length is 17 residues. The germline gives CDR1 KGHSH, CDR2 LQKENI. The chain's CDR3 is CASSPPAAQAEHYEQYF. CDR3 bases: TGTGCCAGCTCACCACCTGCGGCGCAGGCTGAACATTACGAGCAGTACTTC.

The J gene is TRBJ2-1, the V gene TRBV5-1, with TRBD2 as a possible D gene (6 bases). V lost 0 bases and J 0 bases, leaving 13 bases between the germline ends. CDR1 and CDR2 from the germline V gene are SGHRS and YFSETQ. This CDR3 comprises 17 residues. The CDR3 is CASSLASGRDSYNEQFF. DNA of the CDR3: TGCGCCAGCAGCTTGGCGTCTGGGCGGGACTCCTACAATGAGCAGTTCTTC.

The V gene is TRBV29-1, the J gene TRBJ2-1; 16 nucleotides agree with TRBD2. Germline assignment: CDR1 SQVTM and CDR2 ANQGSEA. CDR3 size: 17 residues. V shed 3 bases, J shed 6 bases, and the junction held 8 bases outside the gene matches. CDR3 sequence: CSVEGTSGRGSGNEQFF. The CDR3 DNA follows: TGCAGCGTTGAGGGGACTAGCGGGAGGGGGAGTGGCAATGAGCAGTTCTTC.

The chain recombines TRBV24-1 with TRBJ2-3; D might be TRBD1 (5 bases). V shed 4 bases and J shed 1 base, with 17 bases lying between them. The CDR3 spans 17 residues. Germline loops: CDR1 KGHDR, CDR2 SFDVKD. For the CDR3, the DNA is TGTGCCACCAGTGACCGCACCCCAGGGCCGGGCACAGATACGCAGTATTTT. It translates to CATSDRTPGPGTDTQYF.

This clonotype was observed a few times. The chain employs TRBV7-2 and TRBJ2-3; D is possibly TRBD2 (6 bases). V was shortened by 5 bases and J by 4 bases, with 16 bases between the two germline ends. The CDR3 runs to 15 residues. The germline V gene encodes CDR1 SGHTA and CDR2 FQGNSA. DNA of the CDR3: TGTGCCAGCAGCCCCGGGACTGGTGGCCCAGATACGCAGTATTTT. This gives the protein CASSPGTGGPDTQYF.

This sequence joins TRBV14 and TRBJ2-1; the match to TRBD1 covers 9 bases. The CDR3 has 15 residues. J gave up 6 bases and V 9 bases, and 12 bases lay outside the gene matches. The V gene's germline CDR1 is SGHDN and CDR2 FVKESK. The CDR3 loop is CASTLQGASGNEQFF. For the CDR3, the DNA is TGTGCCAGTACCCTACAGGGGGCTTCGGGCAATGAGCAGTTCTTC.

This chain connects TRBV5-5 to TRBJ2-3; tentatively, D is TRBD2 (5 bases). V was cut by 0 bases and J by 6 bases, with 11 bases left in between. The CDR3 extends over 14 amino acids. CDR1 and CDR2 (germline): SGHKS, YYEKEE (reference sequence). The CDR3 loop is CASSLDRGEDTQYF. The CDR3 DNA is TGTGCCAGCAGCTTGGATCGGGGAGAGGATACGCAGTATTTT.

V and J are TRBV12-3 or TRBV12-4 and TRBJ2-1, with D perhaps TRBD1 or TRBD2 (5 bases each). Deletions cut 5 bases from V and 6 bases from J, with 11 bases between. This CDR3 is built from 13 residues. The CDR3 protein is CASSRDARNEQFF. The CDR3 region has the DNA TGTGCCAGCAGTCGGGACGCACGCAATGAGCAGTTCTTC.

This clonotype is a singleton in its sample. This rearrangement joins TRBV3-1 to TRBJ2-1, with D perhaps TRBD1 (5 bases). Germline V gene lookup returns CDR1 LGHDT and CDR2 YNNKEL (reference sequence). V lost 4 bases and J 0 bases, leaving 16 bases between the germline ends. The CDR3 is 17 residues long. CDR3 residues: CASSPPLGASSYNEQFF. In DNA form, the CDR3 reads TGTGCCAGCAGCCCTCCCCTAGGGGCGAGCTCCTACAATGAGCAGTTCTTC.